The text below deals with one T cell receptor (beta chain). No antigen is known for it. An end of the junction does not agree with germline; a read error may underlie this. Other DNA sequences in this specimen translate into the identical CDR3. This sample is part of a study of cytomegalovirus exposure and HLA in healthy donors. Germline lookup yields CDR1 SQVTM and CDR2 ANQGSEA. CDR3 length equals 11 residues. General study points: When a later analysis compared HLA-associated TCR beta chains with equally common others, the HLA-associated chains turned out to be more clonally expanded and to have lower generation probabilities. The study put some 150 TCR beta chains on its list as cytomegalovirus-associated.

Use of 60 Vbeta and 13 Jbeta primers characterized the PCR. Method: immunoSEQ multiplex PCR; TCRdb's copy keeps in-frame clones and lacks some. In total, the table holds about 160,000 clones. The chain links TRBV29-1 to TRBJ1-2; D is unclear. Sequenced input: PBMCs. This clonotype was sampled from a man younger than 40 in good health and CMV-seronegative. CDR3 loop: CRAGDNYGYTF. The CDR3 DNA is TGCAGGGCCGGGGATAACTACGGCTACACCTTC.